This T cell receptor beta chain originates from a study of shared clonotypes between healthy human individuals. Overall study: Researchers assigned three CD4 naive, three CD4 memory, two CD8 naive and one CD8 memory plate to each donor. Notes on the study in general: It was observed that 5% to 6.5% of naive CD4 clonotypes were shared across several donors.

Here immunoSEQ multiplex PCR was the method, and the copy in TCRdb shows in-frame clones only, minus some. The sample records millions of clones, approximately 93% being singletons. In regard to this clone: What it binds is not known.

Everyone who donated was a Caucasian adult who lived in Nashville, Tennessee. Germline trimming cut 9 bases from V and 6 bases from J; bases unmatched to any gene: 16. Germline V gene sequence: CDR1 MDHEN, CDR2 SYDVKM. The CDR3 is 17 residues long. This TCR was recovered from a man between 18 and 29 years old in good health. Some clones in this sample may be carry-over from other donors' samples. The V gene is TRBV28, the J gene TRBJ2-1, with 11 nucleotides matching TRBD2. Sequencing input: naive CD4+ T cells from PBMCs. Subset denoted: CD45RA+ positively selected. CDR3 bases: TGTGCCAGTATCGGAGCAGACGGGACTAGCGGATTCAATGAGCAGTTCTTC. As protein: CASIGADGTSGFNEQFF.